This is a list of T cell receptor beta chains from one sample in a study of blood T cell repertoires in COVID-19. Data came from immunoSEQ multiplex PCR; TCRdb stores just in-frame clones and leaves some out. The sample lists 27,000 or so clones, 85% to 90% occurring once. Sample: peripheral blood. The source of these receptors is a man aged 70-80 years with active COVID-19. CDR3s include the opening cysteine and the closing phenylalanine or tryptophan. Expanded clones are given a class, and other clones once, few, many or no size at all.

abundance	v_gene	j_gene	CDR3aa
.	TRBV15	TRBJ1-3	CATSLGQGAGNTIYF
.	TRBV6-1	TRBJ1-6	CASSEAHGQGNSPLHF
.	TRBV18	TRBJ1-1	CASSPPVSDTEAFF
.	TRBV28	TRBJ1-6	CASSLYRGNSPLHF
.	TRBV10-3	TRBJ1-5	CAISESQGAGQPQHF
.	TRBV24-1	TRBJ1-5	CATSREGQPQHF
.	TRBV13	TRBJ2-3	CASPGASGVRDTQYF
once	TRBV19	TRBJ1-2	CASSIEQGAGYGYTF
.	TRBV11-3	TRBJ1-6	CASSFTYPGDDSPLHF
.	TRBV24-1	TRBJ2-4	CATEGLAKNIQYF
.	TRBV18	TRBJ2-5	CASSPRSRGGETQYF
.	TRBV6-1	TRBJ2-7	CASSETSGAYEQYF
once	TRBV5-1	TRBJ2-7	CASSSQPGTGNYEQYF